The rows below give T cell receptor beta chains drawn from one sample of a study of blood T cell repertoires in COVID-19. The method was immunoSEQ multiplex PCR; TCRdb's version includes in-frame clones alone and lacks a portion of them. The sample shows about 87,000 clones, around 91% of them seen only once. The specimen sequenced was peripheral blood. The receptors derive from a young man with COVID-19, enrolled during active disease. Both conserved end residues are part of each CDR3. The order of the fields is CDR3 protein, CDR3 DNA, V gene, clone size, J gene, D gene. D genes are given only for firm matches. Size is stated for part of the rows, as once, few or many counts, or as a class when the clone is expanded.

CDR3 protein: CASSLGGGRSHEQYF; CDR3 DNA: TGTGCCAGCAGCTTAGGGGGGGGCAGGAGCCACGAGCAGTACTTC; V gene: TRBV7-6; clone size: -; J gene: TRBJ2-7; D gene: -
CDR3 protein: CASSHPDRLPYEQYF; CDR3 DNA: TGCGCCAGCAGCCACCCGGACAGATTACCCTACGAGCAGTACTTC; V gene: TRBV4-3; clone size: -; J gene: TRBJ2-7; D gene: -
CDR3 protein: CASSFGRNYNEQFF; CDR3 DNA: TGTGCCAGCAGCTTCGGGAGGAACTACAATGAGCAGTTCTTC; V gene: TRBV11-2; clone size: -; J gene: TRBJ2-1; D gene: TRBD2
CDR3 protein: CASKRVNNEQFF; CDR3 DNA: TGCGCCAGCAAGCGGGTGAACAATGAGCAGTTCTTC; V gene: TRBV5-1; clone size: -; J gene: TRBJ2-1; D gene: -
CDR3 protein: CASKLGQGPPGPQHF; CDR3 DNA: TGTGCCAGTAAGTTAGGACAGGGGCCGCCGGGGCCCCAGCATTTT; V gene: TRBV19; clone size: -; J gene: TRBJ1-5; D gene: TRBD1
CDR3 protein: CASSVDGRSTGELFF; CDR3 DNA: TGTGCCAGCAGCGTAGACGGGAGGAGCACCGGGGAGCTGTTTTTT; V gene: TRBV9; clone size: once; J gene: TRBJ2-2; D gene: TRBD2
CDR3 protein: CASSLPRAAEAFF; CDR3 DNA: TGTGCCAGCAGCCTGCCCCGCGCGGCTGAAGCTTTCTTT; V gene: TRBV6-6; clone size: -; J gene: TRBJ1-1; D gene: -
CDR3 protein: CASSLEGLGVNEQFF; CDR3 DNA: TGTGCCAGCAGCTTAGAGGGACTAGGCGTTAATGAGCAGTTCTTC; V gene: TRBV7-2; clone size: -; J gene: TRBJ2-1; D gene: TRBD2
CDR3 protein: CASSATSAETQYF; CDR3 DNA: TGTGCCAGCAGCGCGACTAGTGCAGAGACCCAGTACTTC; V gene: TRBV9; clone size: once; J gene: TRBJ2-5; D gene: -
CDR3 protein: CASSFGGLAGYEQYF; CDR3 DNA: TGTGCCAGCAGTTTCGGGGGGCTAGCGGGTTACGAGCAGTACTTC; V gene: TRBV28; clone size: -; J gene: TRBJ2-7; D gene: TRBD2
CDR3 protein: CASSLGTSGSWYNEQFF; CDR3 DNA: TGTGCCAGCAGCCTTGGGACTAGCGGGAGTTGGTACAATGAGCAGTTCTTC; V gene: TRBV7-8; clone size: -; J gene: TRBJ2-1; D gene: TRBD2
CDR3 protein: CASSLDGTGATEAFF; CDR3 DNA: TGCGCCAGCAGCTTGGATGGGACAGGGGCCACTGAAGCTTTCTTT; V gene: TRBV5-1; clone size: -; J gene: TRBJ1-1; D gene: TRBD1
CDR3 protein: CATSGGIRYNEQFF; CDR3 DNA: TGTGCCACCTCGGGGGGGATCCGCTACAATGAGCAGTTCTTC; V gene: TRBV6-6; clone size: -; J gene: TRBJ2-1; D gene: TRBD2
CDR3 protein: CAISEYGAGSNQPQHF; CDR3 DNA: TGTGCCATCAGTGAGTATGGGGCCGGTAGCAATCAGCCCCAGCATTTT; V gene: TRBV10-3; clone size: -; J gene: TRBJ1-5; D gene: -
CDR3 protein: CASSVILSGTRNQPQHF; CDR3 DNA: TGTGCCAGCAGTGTCATACTATCCGGGACTCGTAATCAGCCCCAGCATTTT; V gene: TRBV6-1; clone size: -; J gene: TRBJ1-5; D gene: -
CDR3 protein: CSETSRHEQFF; CDR3 DNA: TGCAGTGAGACTAGCAGGCATGAGCAGTTCTTC; V gene: TRBV20-1; clone size: -; J gene: TRBJ2-1; D gene: TRBD2
CDR3 protein: CATSDPRDSVFF; CDR3 DNA: TGTGCCACCAGTGATCCCCGGGACAGCGTTTTCTTT; V gene: TRBV24-1; clone size: -; J gene: TRBJ1-1; D gene: TRBD1
CDR3 protein: CASNSAGYEQYF; CDR3 DNA: TGTGCCAGTAATAGCGCGGGCTACGAGCAGTACTTC; V gene: TRBV19; clone size: -; J gene: TRBJ2-7; D gene: -
CDR3 protein: CASSIGGTIGETQYF; CDR3 DNA: TGTGCCAGTAGTATTGGCGGGACCATCGGGGAGACCCAGTACTTC; V gene: TRBV19; clone size: -; J gene: TRBJ2-5; D gene: -
CDR3 protein: CASSQDWASGNYNEQFF; CDR3 DNA: TGTGCCAGCAGCCAAGATTGGGCTAGCGGGAACTACAATGAGCAGTTCTTC; V gene: TRBV3-1/TRBV3-2; clone size: -; J gene: TRBJ2-1; D gene: TRBD2
CDR3 protein: CASSVDPSGRIGKTQYF; CDR3 DNA: TGTGCCAGCAGCGTAGACCCTAGCGGGAGGATCGGGAAGACCCAGTACTTC; V gene: TRBV9; clone size: -; J gene: TRBJ2-5; D gene: TRBD2
CDR3 protein: CASISSRVRDPSRNEQFF; CDR3 DNA: TGTGCCAGCATTTCGAGCCGAGTGCGGGACCCCTCTCGGAATGAGCAGTTCTTC; V gene: TRBV7-9; clone size: -; J gene: TRBJ2-1; D gene: -
CDR3 protein: CASSAAGRTYEQYF; CDR3 DNA: TGTGCCAGCAGTGCCGCAGGCCGAACCTACGAGCAGTACTTC; V gene: TRBV2; clone size: -; J gene: TRBJ2-7; D gene: -
CDR3 protein: CASSLEYGGIGAQYF; CDR3 DNA: TGTGCCAGCAGCTTAGAGTACGGGGGGATTGGGGCCCAGTACTTC; V gene: TRBV11-2; clone size: once; J gene: TRBJ2-5; D gene: TRBD2
CDR3 protein: CASRFTLAGGQETQYF; CDR3 DNA: TGTGCCAGCAGATTCACACTAGCGGGAGGCCAAGAGACCCAGTACTTC; V gene: TRBV2; clone size: -; J gene: TRBJ2-5; D gene: TRBD2
CDR3 protein: CASSPLGEGLEQYF; CDR3 DNA: TGTGCCAGCAGCCCCTTGGGGGAGGGGTTAGAGCAGTACTTC; V gene: TRBV7-7; clone size: few; J gene: TRBJ2-7; D gene: TRBD2
CDR3 protein: CASSLTGAGNTIYF; CDR3 DNA: TGTGCCAGCAGTCTGACAGGGGCTGGAAACACCATATATTTT; V gene: TRBV28; clone size: -; J gene: TRBJ1-3; D gene: TRBD1
CDR3 protein: CASSQDRASGRAEFF; CDR3 DNA: TGCGCCAGCAGCCAAGATAGGGCTAGCGGGAGGGCCGAGTTCTTC; V gene: TRBV4-3; clone size: -; J gene: TRBJ2-1; D gene: TRBD2
CDR3 protein: CASRTTGDTTEAFF; CDR3 DNA: TGTGCCAGCAGAACCACTGGGGACACCACTGAAGCTTTCTTT; V gene: TRBV27; clone size: -; J gene: TRBJ1-1; D gene: -
CDR3 protein: CASTLLAGAYNEQFF; CDR3 DNA: TGCGCCAGCACCTTACTAGCGGGAGCCTACAATGAGCAGTTCTTC; V gene: TRBV5-1; clone size: -; J gene: TRBJ2-1; D gene: TRBD2
CDR3 protein: CASSLPGLQLFF; CDR3 DNA: TGTGCCAGCAGTCTCCCGGGATTACAACTGTTTTTT; V gene: TRBV28; clone size: -; J gene: TRBJ1-4; D gene: -
CDR3 protein: CASSPGGNEQFF; CDR3 DNA: TGTGCCAGCAGTCCTGGAGGGAATGAGCAGTTCTTC; V gene: TRBV6-5; clone size: -; J gene: TRBJ2-1; D gene: -
CDR3 protein: CASSQTENYGYTF; CDR3 DNA: TGTGCCAGCAGCCAGACAGAGAACTATGGCTACACCTTC; V gene: TRBV28; clone size: -; J gene: TRBJ1-2; D gene: -
CDR3 protein: CASSFLRTSGGTDTQYF; CDR3 DNA: TGTGCCAGCAGCTTCCTCAGGACTAGCGGGGGCACAGATACGCAGTATTTT; V gene: TRBV11-2; clone size: -; J gene: TRBJ2-3; D gene: TRBD2
CDR3 protein: CASSEPSGTYEQYF; CDR3 DNA: TGCGCCAGCAGTGAGCCTTCCGGGACCTACGAGCAGTACTTC; V gene: TRBV10-2; clone size: -; J gene: TRBJ2-7; D gene: -
CDR3 protein: CASSLGLNYGYTF; CDR3 DNA: TGTGCCAGCAGTTTAGGACTCAACTATGGCTACACCTTC; V gene: TRBV27; clone size: -; J gene: TRBJ1-2; D gene: -
CDR3 protein: CASSLSSIATTYSYEQYF; CDR3 DNA: TGCGCCAGCAGCTTGTCCTCGATTGCGACTACATACTCCTACGAGCAGTACTTC; V gene: TRBV5-1; clone size: -; J gene: TRBJ2-7; D gene: -
CDR3 protein: CASSLGLADYEQYF; CDR3 DNA: TGTGCCAGCAGCTTAGGACTAGCGGATTACGAGCAGTACTTC; V gene: TRBV7-2; clone size: few; J gene: TRBJ2-7; D gene: TRBD2
CDR3 protein: CASSPATYYYEQYF; CDR3 DNA: TGTGCCAGCAGCCCAGCTACCTATTACTACGAGCAGTACTTC; V gene: TRBV7-8; clone size: -; J gene: TRBJ2-7; D gene: -